This TCR beta chain is from a study of CD8 T cells in ankylosing spondylitis (dated by TCRdb to about 2017). About the study as a whole: The study profiled T cell receptor beta repertoires in healthy donors and ankylosing spondylitis patients to find disease-linked TCR variants. The full study cohort comprised about 25 ankylosing spondylitis patients and 85 to 120 healthy donors. Samples of peripheral blood were taken, and for ankylosing spondylitis patients, synovial fluid was collected as well. The full study reports these points: Significant enrichment of the disease-linked clones was reported in matched synovial fluid samples from ankylosing spondylitis patients. A TCR beta motif made up of several highly homologous amino acid variants appeared to be characteristic of blood from ankylosing spondylitis patients. The disease-linked clones showed a CD8+ phenotype and occurred at relatively low frequencies in peripheral blood. Some TCR beta motif variants had previously been reported in synovial fluid and blood of reactive arthritis patients, which suggested common disease-initiation mechanisms.

This sample was sequenced with an Illumina HiSeq 2500. TCR beta libraries were prepared by quantitative 5'-RACE with molecular barcodes. The source study handled its data this way. A new computational method, built on a probabilistic model of VDJ rearrangement, was used to identify disease-linked TCR variants. Through fastp at Q25 and MiXCR, TCRdb rebuilt clones from the public reads, retaining in-frame beta chains. CDR3 protein duplicates are merged, each entry listing the most common genes and DNA. Clone size and V and J calls follow TCRdb, not the original study. The table for this sample lists more than 400,000 distinct CDR3 sequences; approximately 5% of them were counted only once. In total, the top ten clones hold around 3.6% of the sample. This clonotype showed up many times. Its recognized antigen is unknown. No base quality values were provided; no much bigger clone lies one nucleotide off.

Taken from cysteine to phenylalanine, the CDR3 has 15 residues. Only the CDR3 region is kept as DNA, spanning 45 bases read in frame from base 1. As encoded in the germline V gene, CDR1 is SGDLS while CDR2 is YYNGEE. V and J are trimmed by 3 bases and 3 bases, and the gene matches miss 8 bases of the junction. Sample: blood, either unsorted or a sorted T cell fraction (not recorded which). The chain is encoded by TRBV9 joined to TRBJ2-7, with 8 bases matching TRBD1. This TCR derives from a male donor with ankylosing spondylitis. Here is the DNA: TGTGCCAGCAGCGCTACGGACAGGGCTTTCTACGAGCAGTACTTC. This is translated as CASSATDRAFYEQYF.